The count of the clone carrying this T cell receptor (beta chain) is one. This entry belongs to a study of OX40 agonist ivuxolimab in advanced cancers. Measured with immunoSEQ multiplex PCR; TCRdb has only the in-frame clones, and not every one. The sample shows 96,000 or so clones, approximately 80% of them seen only once. CDR3 length: 14 residues. The ends were cut back, 2 bases at V and 4 bases at J, with 12 bases in the middle. Germline CDR1 and CDR2: MNHNS and SASEGT. This sequence joins TRBV6-1 and TRBJ2-7; D is uncertain. The TCR originated in an adult with an advanced solid tumor such as melanoma, head and neck, liver or kidney cancer. The sample consisted of CD4+ or CD8+ T cells sorted from blood, taken in a trial of the OX40 agonist ivuxolimab. Here the CDR3 reads CASSEQAAHYEQYF. DNA of the CDR3: TGTGCCAGCAGTGAACAGGCGGCCCATTACGAGCAGTACTTC.